Sequencing of this T cell receptor beta chain was carried out in a study of identifying expanded T cells in peripheral blood. General study findings and limits: Clone count variance between roughly 2-week samples rose with total template count.

Healthy donors had no documented immune events, such as infections, while sampled. Sequencing used immunoSEQ multiplex PCR; TCRdb keeps in-frame clones, though not all of them. The table shows roughly 100,000 clones, with approximately 90% occurring only once. On this clone itself: What it recognizes is unknown.

This receptor was obtained from a person aged 18 to 70 in good health. Sequencing was carried out using blood.

CDR3 DNA: TGTGCCAGCAGCGTAGCTGGGGGGGGCCTAGATACGCAGTATTTT. Translated: CASSVAGGGLDTQYF. The gene calls are TRBV9 and TRBJ2-3, with D maybe TRBD2 (7 bases). In germline, CDR1 is SGDLS, CDR2 YYNGEE. The CDR3 is 15 amino acids. Trimming shortened V by 0 bases and J by 5 bases, and 13 bases separated the two germline ends.